This TCR beta chain was retrieved from a study of blood T cell repertoires in COVID-19. The data were produced by immunoSEQ multiplex PCR, yet TCRdb's version contains in-frame clones alone and is incomplete. The data contain 150,000 or so clones, 80% to 90% of them singletons. Patients in Seattle were enrolled during active infection, then followed longitudinally. The CDR3 has 16 residues. Trimming at V came to 2 bases and at J to 7 bases, leaving 9 bases not matched to a gene. Germline V CDR1 and CDR2: SGHTA, FQGNSA. The TCR comes from a man between 18 and 35 years old with COVID-19, enrolled during active disease. Specimen: peripheral blood. The chain has TRBV7-2 and TRBJ2-5; TRBD2 matches at 11 bases. CDR3 in amino acids: CASSLKNSGREMTQYF. CDR3 nucleotide sequence: TGTGCCAGCAGCTTAAAAAATAGCGGGAGGGAGATGACCCAGTACTTC. The full variable domain, completed using reference TRBV7-2 and TRBJ2-5, is GAGVSQSPSNKVTEKGKDVELRCDPISGHTALYWYRQSLGQGLEFLIYFQGNSAPDKSGLPSDRFSAERTGGSVSTLTIQRTQQEDSAVYLCASSLKNSGREMTQYFGPGTRLLVL.